This T cell receptor (beta chain) was captured by sequencing in a study of CD8+CD57+ T cells in acquired aplastic anemia. About the study: Sorting CD4+ and CD8+ cells gave DNA averaging about 2.9 ug.

Investigators profiled TCR beta VDJ and CDR3 from genomic DNA template. TCRdb re-derived calls from the reads in MiXCR, one entry per CDR3 protein. This table has some 220,000 distinct CDR3 sequences, roughly 35% appearing once. Trimming left V 0 bases short and J 3 bases short, with 11 bases between. CDR3 size: 15 residues. Germline CDR1 and CDR2: SGHNT and YYREEE (reference sequence). This clonotype has ten or more counts. This TCR was recovered from a human donor in good health, serving as a control. Sequenced: sorted CD4+, CD8+, or CD8+CD57+ T cells (not recorded which) from PBMCs. The J gene is TRBJ2-3, the V gene TRBV5-4; maybe TRBD1 (5 bases). The CDR3 here is CASSLANPGTDTQYF. CDR3 nucleotide sequence: TGTGCCAGCAGCTTGGCTAACCCAGGGACAGATACGCAGTATTTT.